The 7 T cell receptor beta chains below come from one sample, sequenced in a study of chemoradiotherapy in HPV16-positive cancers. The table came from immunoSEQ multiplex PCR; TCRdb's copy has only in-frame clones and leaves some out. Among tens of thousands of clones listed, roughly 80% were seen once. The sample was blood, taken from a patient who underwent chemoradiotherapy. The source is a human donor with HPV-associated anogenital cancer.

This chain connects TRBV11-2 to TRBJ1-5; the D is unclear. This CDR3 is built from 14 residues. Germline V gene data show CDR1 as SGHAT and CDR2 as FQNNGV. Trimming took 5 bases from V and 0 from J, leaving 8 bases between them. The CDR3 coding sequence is TGTGCCAGCAGCCATTCGGGTAGCAATCAGCCCCAGCATTTT. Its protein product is CASSHSGSNQPQHF.

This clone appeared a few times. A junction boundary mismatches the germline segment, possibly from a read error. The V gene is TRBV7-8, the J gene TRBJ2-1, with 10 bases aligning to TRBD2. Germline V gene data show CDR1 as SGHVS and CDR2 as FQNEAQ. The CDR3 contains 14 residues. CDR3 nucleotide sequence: TGTGCCAGCAGCCTAGCGGGGGTCCAAAATGAGCAGTTCTTC. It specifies CASSLAGVQNEQFF.

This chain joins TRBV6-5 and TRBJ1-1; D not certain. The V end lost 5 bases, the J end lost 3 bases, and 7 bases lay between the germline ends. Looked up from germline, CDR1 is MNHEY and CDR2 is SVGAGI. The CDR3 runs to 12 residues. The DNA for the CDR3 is TGTGCCAGCAGTAGTCTGGACACTGAAGCTTTCTTT. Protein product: CASSSLDTEAFF.

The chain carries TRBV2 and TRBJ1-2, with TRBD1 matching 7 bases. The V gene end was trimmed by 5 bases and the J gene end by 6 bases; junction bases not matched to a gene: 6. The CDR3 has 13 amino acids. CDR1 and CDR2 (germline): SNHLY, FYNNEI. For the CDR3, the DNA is TGTGCCAGCAGTTTTACAGGGGTGGATGGCTACACCTTC. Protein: CASSFTGVDGYTF.

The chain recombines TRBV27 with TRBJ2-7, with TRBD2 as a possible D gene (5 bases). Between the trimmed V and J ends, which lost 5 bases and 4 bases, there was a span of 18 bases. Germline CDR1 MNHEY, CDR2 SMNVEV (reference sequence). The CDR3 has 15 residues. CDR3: CASSGEGIGGYEQYF. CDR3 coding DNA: TGTGCCAGCAGTGGAGAAGGGATAGGAGGTTACGAGCAGTACTTC.

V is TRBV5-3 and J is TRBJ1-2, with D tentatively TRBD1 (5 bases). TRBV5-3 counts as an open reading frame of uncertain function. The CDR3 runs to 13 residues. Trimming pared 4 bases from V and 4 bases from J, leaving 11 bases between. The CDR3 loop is CARSPPRGYGYTF. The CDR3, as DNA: TGTGCCAGAAGCCCCCCTAGGGGCTATGGCTACACCTTC.

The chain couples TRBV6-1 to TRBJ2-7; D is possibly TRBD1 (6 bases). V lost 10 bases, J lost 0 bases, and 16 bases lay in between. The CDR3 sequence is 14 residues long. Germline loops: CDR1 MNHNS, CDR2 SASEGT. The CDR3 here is CAISDSRGSYEQYV. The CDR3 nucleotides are TGTGCCATTTCGGACAGCCGCGGCTCCTACGAGCAGTACGTC.